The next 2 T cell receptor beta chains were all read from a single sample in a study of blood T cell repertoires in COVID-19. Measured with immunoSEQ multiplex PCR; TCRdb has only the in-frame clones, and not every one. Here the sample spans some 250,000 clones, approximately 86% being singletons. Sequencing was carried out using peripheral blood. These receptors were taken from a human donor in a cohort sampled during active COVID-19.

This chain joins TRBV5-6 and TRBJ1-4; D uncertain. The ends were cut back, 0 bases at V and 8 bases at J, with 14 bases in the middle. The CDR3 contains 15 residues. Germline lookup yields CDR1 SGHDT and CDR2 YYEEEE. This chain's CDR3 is CASSLEGLAWEKLFF. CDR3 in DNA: TGTGCCAGCAGCTTGGAAGGACTGGCGTGGGAAAAACTGTTTTTT.

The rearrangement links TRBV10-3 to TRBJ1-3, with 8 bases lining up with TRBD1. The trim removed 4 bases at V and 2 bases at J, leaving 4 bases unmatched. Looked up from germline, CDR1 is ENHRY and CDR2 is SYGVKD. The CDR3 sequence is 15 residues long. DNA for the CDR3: TGTGCCATCAGTGCCTTACAGGGGGCTGGAAACACCATATATTTT. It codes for CAISALQGAGNTIYF.